The present TCR beta chain was sequenced within a study of T cell responses to AZD1222 COVID-19 vaccine. Whole-study context: Doses given second, at about 4 or about 12 weeks, were pooled. Study-level results: A mostly white British donor set with more females was recruited, and clonal diversity was possibly underestimated. When two AZD1222 doses had been given, Spike-specific TCR breadth and depth rose. Only after the peak T cell response were repertoires sampled.

With respect to this clone: Antigen specificity is unknown.

Produced via immunoSEQ multiplex PCR; TCRdb's table is partial and in-frame only. The repertoire holds 100,000 to 120,000 clones, with around 80% as singletons. Deletions cut 2 bases from V and 8 bases from J, with 18 bases between. CDR3 size: 15 residues. Germline V gives CDR1 SGHTA, CDR2 FQGNSA. The material was peripheral blood, obtained on day 0 of AZD1222 vaccination. The chain uses TRBV7-2 and TRBJ1-2, with a weak D call TRBD1 (5 bases). This TCR came from an adult in good health. CDR3 sequence (DNA): TGTGCCAGCAGCTTAAATGGGGCGGTCGCTGGGGGCTACACCTTC. Protein: CASSLNGAVAGGYTF.